The rows below give T cell receptor beta chains drawn from one sample of a study of shared clonotypes between healthy human individuals. Data came from immunoSEQ multiplex PCR; TCRdb stores just in-frame clones and leaves some out. The top ten clones hold approximately 1.5% of a sample with about 960,000 clones, about 80% of them seen once. Sequenced sample: memory CD4+ T cells sorted from blood. These receptors were taken from a man in his late teens or twenties in good health. Both conserved end residues are part of each CDR3. D genes are given only for firm matches. Not every row has a clone size; where given, it reads once, few, many or a size class.

clone_size j_call v_call d_call cdr3_nt cdr3_aa
once TRBJ2-1 TRBV6-5 - TGTGCCAGCAGTCCTCTAGCGACCCTTGAGCAGTTCTTC CASSPLATLEQFF
- TRBJ2-4 TRBV7-9 - TGTGCCAGCAGCTTAGGGGGAGCCAAAAACATTCAGTACTTC CASSLGGAKNIQYF
- TRBJ2-3 TRBV25-1 TRBD1 TGTGCCAGCAGTGACCACGACAGGGTAGATACGCAGTATTTT CASSDHDRVDTQYF
- TRBJ1-3 TRBV7-9 - TGTGCCAGCAGCCTAGCGGGGGTCTCTGGAAACACCATATATTTT CASSLAGVSGNTIYF
- TRBJ2-1 TRBV7-2 TRBD2 TGTGCCAGCAGCTTAGCGAGCGGGAGTGGAAATGAGCAGTTCTTC CASSLASGSGNEQFF
- TRBJ2-1 TRBV5-8 - TGTGCCAGCGACAGACGAACCTACAATGAGCAGTTCTTC CASDRRTYNEQFF
- TRBJ2-7 TRBV7-9 - TGTGCCAGCAGCTTACAGGGCTACGAGCAGTACTTC CASSLQGYEQYF
few TRBJ1-4 TRBV5-1 - TGCGCCAGCAGGATTGCAACTAATGAAAAACTGTTTTTT CASRIATNEKLFF
many TRBJ1-6 TRBV29-1 - TGCAGCGTTTTGACAGGCCCGAATTCACCCCTCCACTTT CSVLTGPNSPLHF
- TRBJ2-1 TRBV9 - TGTGCCAGCAGCGTTTGGCCCGGGGTCTCCTACAATGAGCAGTTCTTC CASSVWPGVSYNEQFF
- TRBJ2-1 TRBV12-5 - TGTGCTAGTGGTTTGACGAGTTCCTACAATGAGCAGTTCTTC CASGLTSSYNEQFF
- TRBJ2-1 TRBV6-1 - TGTGCCAGCAGTGAAGACTCAAGCTCCTACAATGAGCAGTTCTTC CASSEDSSSYNEQFF
- TRBJ1-6 TRBV28 - TGTGCCAGCAGTCTATTCAGGGGTAATTCACCCCTCCACTTT CASSLFRGNSPLHF
once TRBJ2-1 TRBV28 - TGTGCCAGCAGCTCAGGGGGGAAGGACAATGAGCAGTTCTTC CASSSGGKDNEQFF
few TRBJ1-1 TRBV20-1 - TGCAGTGCCGGCTCAGGCACTGAAGCTTTCTTT CSAGSGTEAFF
- TRBJ1-2 TRBV19 TRBD1 TGTGCCAGTAGTGAGACAGGGGATTATGGCTACACCTTC CASSETGDYGYTF
- TRBJ2-7 TRBV28 - TGTGCCAGCAGTCAGACTTTCTACGAGCAGTACTTC CASSQTFYEQYF
few TRBJ2-7 TRBV9 TRBD2 TGTGCCAGCAGCCCCACGAGCGGGAGGGCCCACGAGCAGTACTTC CASSPTSGRAHEQYF
- TRBJ1-4 TRBV7-9 - TGTGCCAGCAGCCCACAGGGTTTCCAGGCAACTAATGAAAAACTGTTTTTT CASSPQGFQATNEKLFF
- TRBJ1-1 TRBV30 - TGTGCCGGCGCAGGATATTGGGGCACTGAAGCTTTCTTT CAGAGYWGTEAFF